The 27 T cell receptor beta chains presented below share a single source sample, sequenced in a study of CD8+CD57+ T cells in acquired aplastic anemia. Genomic DNA, the template, was used for profiling of the TCR beta VDJ and CDR3. MiXCR, applied by TCRdb to the reads, yields one record per CDR3 protein. The sample holds around 200,000 distinct CDR3 sequences, approximately 50% seen once. The sample consisted of sorted CD4+, CD8+, or CD8+CD57+ T cells (not recorded which) from PBMCs. Receptor source: a human donor in good health, serving as a control.

V and J are TRBV10-3 and TRBJ1-2, with 8 nucleotides matching TRBD1. Trimming cost V 9 bases and J 5 bases; bases outside gene matches: 8. CDR1 is ENHRY and CDR2 is SYGVKD in the germline V gene. The CDR3 is 13 residues long. The CDR3 DNA reads TGTGCCATTACGGGACAGGAGTTATATGGCTACACCTTC. Translating it yields CAITGQELYGYTF.

The rearrangement links TRBV10-3 to TRBJ1-3; D unresolved. V was pared by 10 bases and J by 4 bases, with 14 bases between. CDR3 length: 13 residues. From germline, CDR1 is ENHRY and CDR2 SYGVKD. The CDR3 DNA reads as TGTGCCAGCAATTGGATGGAAGGAAACACCATATATTTT. It codes for CASNWMEGNTIYF.

The chain is built from TRBV9 and TRBJ1-6; the match to TRBD1 covers 8 bases. The CDR3 consists of 17 residues. V was clipped by 0 bases and J by 6 bases; unmatched bases: 8. Looked up from germline, CDR1 is SGDLS and CDR2 is YYNGEE. CDR3 sequence reads: CASSVADRAGTNSPLHF. DNA of the CDR3: TGTGCCAGCAGCGTAGCGGACAGGGCCGGAACTAATTCACCCCTCCACTTT.

The genes are TRBV10-1 and TRBJ2-7; 10 nucleotides line up with TRBD2. V dropped 3 bases and J dropped 5; count of bases not matched to a gene: 4. The CDR3 spans 14 residues. Germline CDR1 WNHNN, CDR2 SYGVQD (reference sequence). CDR3 coding DNA: TGCGCCAGCAGTGATCCCGGGACTAGCGACGAGCAGTACTTC. Its protein product is CASSDPGTSDEQYF.

The V gene is TRBV7-2, the J gene TRBJ2-7; 12 positions match TRBD1. The CDR3 runs to 14 residues. Germline V CDR1 and CDR2: SGHTA, FQGNSA. J gave up 6 bases and V 4 bases, and 4 bases lay outside the gene matches. The CDR3 bases are TGTGCCAGCAGCTCCGGGACAGGGGGCCGCGAGCAGTACTTC. Amino acids: CASSSGTGGREQYF.

The chain uses TRBV7-8 and TRBJ2-2, with TRBD1 identical over 7 bases. The V gene's germline CDR1 is SGHVS and CDR2 FQNEAQ. Losses at the gene ends were 6 bases for V and 4 bases for J; bases not matched to a gene: 11. This CDR3 contains 16 residues. The chain's CDR3 is CASRSRQGEVTGELFF. CDR3 coding DNA: TGTGCCAGCAGATCGCGACAGGGAGAAGTCACCGGGGAGCTGTTTTTT.

The CDR3 loop reads CASSTSSIGRQPQHF. The CDR3 DNA sequence: TGTGCCAGTAGTACTAGCAGTATAGGTCGGCAGCCCCAGCATTTT. The rearrangement links TRBV19 to TRBJ1-5; no reliable D call. Trimming pared 4 bases from V and 7 bases from J, leaving 17 bases between. The CDR3 is 15 residues long. Per germline, CDR1 LNHDA and CDR2 SQIVND (reference sequence).

This chain joins TRBV29-1 and TRBJ2-2, with D unclear. CDR3 size: 12 residues. Germline V gene lookup returns CDR1 SQVTM and CDR2 ANQGSEA. V shed 7 bases and J shed 6 bases, with 12 bases lying between them. The CDR3 protein is CSAALRPGELFF. In DNA, the CDR3 is TGCAGCGCCGCACTTCGGCCCGGGGAGCTGTTTTTT.

The chain uses TRBV19 and TRBJ1-6; unclear D gene. Germline loops: CDR1 LNHDA, CDR2 SQIVND (reference sequence). The CDR3 covers 16 residues. The ends were cut back, 7 bases at V and 8 bases at J, with 21 bases in the middle. The CDR3, as DNA: TGTGCCAGTACCATTAGTGCGGGGAACATAGATTCACCCCTCCACTTT. Its protein is CASTISAGNIDSPLHF.

This clonotype was observed at least ten times. A much larger clone sits a single nucleotide away, making a read error possible. Because the CDR3 is missing its conserved closing phenylalanine or tryptophan, this is likely a read error. The V gene is TRBV7-8, the J gene TRBJ2-5; unclear D gene. Germline lookup yields CDR1 SGHVS and CDR2 FQNEAQ. V shed 1 base and J shed 1 base, with 4 bases lying between them. The CDR3 covers 13 residues. CDR3 residues: CASSLGAQETQYS. The DNA for the CDR3 is TGTGCCAGCAGCTTAGGGGCCCAAGAGACCCAGTACTCC.

There are many counts of this clonotype. The chain combines TRBV3-1 with TRBJ1-2; D is ambiguous. CDR3 length equals 13 residues. Looked up from germline, CDR1 is LGHDT and CDR2 is YNNKEL (reference sequence). V shed 4 bases and J shed 8 bases, with 14 bases lying between them. DNA of the CDR3: TGTGCCAGCAGCCCCCAAGACAAGGGCGGCTACACCTTC. As protein: CASSPQDKGGYTF.

The gene calls are TRBV10-3 and TRBJ2-5, with 16 bases aligning to TRBD2. The CDR3 covers 16 residues. Germline values: CDR1 ENHRY, CDR2 SYGVKD. After removal of 7 bases from V and 6 bases from J, the junction contained 8 bases not matched to a gene. CDR3 in amino acids: CAIMPGLAGGRQTQYF. In DNA form, the CDR3 reads TGTGCCATCATGCCGGGACTAGCGGGGGGGCGGCAGACCCAGTACTTC.

This clonotype was counted many times. V gene TRBV20-1 combines with J gene TRBJ1-3; D gene unclear. Deletions cut 5 bases from V and 1 base from J, with 9 bases between. This CDR3 spans 13 amino acids. Germline values: CDR1 DFQATT, CDR2 SNEGSKA (reference sequence). The CDR3 DNA reads as TGCAGTGCTTGGAGCGGATCTGGAAACACCATATATTTT. Its protein is CSAWSGSGNTIYF.

This chain connects TRBV20-1 to TRBJ2-7, with TRBD2 matching over 10 bases. The CDR3 consists of 15 residues. The V gene's germline CDR1 is DFQATT and CDR2 SNEGSKA (reference sequence). CDR3 coding DNA: TGCAGCGCAGACACTAGCGGGGCCGACACCTACGAGCAGTACTTC. Its translation is CSADTSGADTYEQYF.

V gene TRBV7-2 combines with J gene TRBJ1-2; perhaps TRBD1 as D (6 bases). V was trimmed by 5 bases and J by 4 bases, leaving 20 bases between them. The CDR3 is 16 residues long. Germline values: CDR1 SGHTA, CDR2 FQGNSA. CDR3 protein: CASSPRYRDESYGYTF. The CDR3 region has the DNA TGTGCCAGCAGCCCCCGGTACAGGGACGAATCCTATGGCTACACCTTC.

This clonotype was seen at least ten times. J is TRBJ2-7 and V is TRBV12-3 or TRBV12-4; TRBD1 might be the D (6 bases). This CDR3 spans 15 amino acids. Deletions cut 4 bases from V and 6 bases from J, with 19 bases between. The CDR3 coding sequence is TGTGCCAGCAGTTCGACAGGTCGGCAAAGGGGCGAGCAGTACTTC. It yields the protein CASSSTGRQRGEQYF.

This clonotype was seen many times. CDR3 DNA: TGTGCCAGCAGCCACCCCGGGACAGGGGTCTACGAGCAGTACTTC. Translating it yields CASSHPGTGVYEQYF. The chain uses TRBV7-8 and TRBJ2-7, with TRBD1 identical over 10 bases. CDR1 SGHVS and CDR2 FQNEAQ come from the germline V gene. There are 15 residues in the CDR3. With 5 bases clipped from V and 3 bases from J, the junction kept 7 bases outside the gene matches.

This clonotype occurred a few times. This clone may be a read error of a much larger clone one base away. The J gene is TRBJ2-5, the V gene TRBV12-3 or TRBV12-4; TRBD2 matches 8 bases. This CDR3 has 13 residues. As DNA, the CDR3 is TGTGCCTGCAGTTTACTAGCGGAAGAGACCCAGTACTTC. Translation: CACSLLAEETQYF.

This clonotype has a count of ten or more. The chain combines TRBV7-9 with TRBJ2-5; unclear D gene. The CDR3 is 15 amino acids. Between the trimmed V and J ends, which lost 0 bases and 2 bases, there was a span of 10 bases. Germline V gene sequence: CDR1 SEHNR, CDR2 FQNEAQ (reference sequence). The CDR3 is CASSLAGPSQETQYF. The DNA for the CDR3 is TGTGCCAGCAGCTTAGCAGGACCGTCTCAAGAGACCCAGTACTTC.

As regards this clonotype: Mismatch with germline at one junction end may stem from a read error. The CDR3 loop is CASSPGQGDHGYTF. The CDR3 bases are TGCGCCAGCAGCCCCGGACAGGGAGACCATGGCTACACCTTC. The chain recombines TRBV7-2 with TRBJ1-2; 8 nucleotides agree with TRBD1. Per germline, CDR1 SGHTA and CDR2 FQGNSA. This CDR3 contains 14 residues.

This clonotype occurred many times. The chain combines TRBV5-5 with TRBJ2-1; 8 positions agree with TRBD2. From germline, CDR1 is SGHKS and CDR2 YYEKEE (reference sequence). V shed 1 base, J shed 10 bases, and the junction held 10 bases outside the gene matches. The CDR3 contains 15 residues. Here the CDR3 DNA reads TGTGCCAGCAGCTTGCGGCTAGCGGGCGTGCGGGAGCAGTTCTTC. Its translation is CASSLRLAGVREQFF.

J is TRBJ2-1 and V is TRBV2; 11 nucleotides line up with TRBD2. The germline CDR1 and CDR2 sequences are SNHLY and FYNNEI. CDR3 size: 14 residues. J lost 9 bases, V lost 4 bases, and 5 bases had no gene match. The CDR3 DNA follows: TGTGCCAGCAGTGGAGGACTAGCGGGTTTTGAGCAGTTCTTC. Residues: CASSGGLAGFEQFF.

This clonotype came up a few times. At one boundary the junction diverges from the germline segment, which might be a read error. The CDR3: CASSLDVNTEAFF. The DNA of the CDR3 is TGTGCTAGCAGCTTGGACGTGAACACTGAAGCTTTCTTT. The gene calls are TRBV7-6 and TRBJ1-1; no clear D. The CDR3 extends over 13 amino acids. Germline-derived CDR1 and CDR2 are SGHVS and FNYEAQ.

The chain recombines TRBV24-1 with TRBJ1-2; 9 nucleotides align to TRBD1. Trimming at V came to 4 bases and at J to 2 bases, leaving 4 bases not matched to a gene. There are 15 residues in the CDR3. Germline CDR1 reads KGHDR; CDR2 reads SFDVKD. CDR3 DNA sequence: TGTGCCACCAGTGACGGGACAGGGCACAACTATGGCTACACCTTC. Translating gives CATSDGTGHNYGYTF.

Points on this clonotype: A much more abundant neighbour one base away suggests this may be a read error. This chain joins TRBV12-3 or TRBV12-4 and TRBJ2-7, with D perhaps TRBD1 (6 bases). The CDR3 covers 15 residues. V lost 3 bases to trimming and J lost 0 bases, with 12 bases between them. In nucleotides, the CDR3 is TGTGCCAGCAGTTTTATACAGGGAAACTCCTACGAGCAGTACTTC. Protein product: CASSFIQGNSYEQYF.

This clonotype occurred many times. V usage is TRBV30 and J usage is TRBJ1-2, with TRBD1 as a possible D gene (6 bases). Per the germline V gene, CDR1 is GTSNPN and CDR2 is SVGIG (reference sequence). The CDR3 is 13 residues long. Trimming cost V 3 bases and J 0 bases, with 8 bases left between them. The CDR3 DNA reads TGTGCCTGGAGGACAGGAACTAACTATGGCTACACCTTC. It specifies CAWRTGTNYGYTF.

V and J are TRBV29-1 and TRBJ2-7, with D unclear. There are 12 residues in the CDR3. The V gene lost 0 bases and the J gene lost 5 bases, with 8 bases spanning the gap. Germline assignment: CDR1 SQVTM and CDR2 ANQGSEA. The CDR3 spells CSVEDQRDEQYF. DNA for the CDR3: TGCAGCGTTGAAGATCAACGGGACGAGCAGTACTTC.